These T cell receptor beta chains were read from a single sample in a study of response to subunit inactivated influenza vaccine. TCRdb recomputed calls from the RT-PCR reads with MiXCR, one row per CDR3 protein. The sample shows hundreds of thousands of distinct CDR3 sequences, 10% to 15% of them seen only once. The specimen was PBMCs from blood, collected roughly 48 days after vaccination. The origin of the receptors is a man aged 50 to 60 who received an inactivated influenza vaccine. CDR3s include the opening cysteine and the closing phenylalanine or tryptophan. The D gene is left open where the match is weak. A row's size may be missing; if present it is once, few, many or a size class.

J | D | size | V | length | DNA | CDR3
TRBJ2-7 | TRBD2 | few | TRBV11-2 | 15 | TGTGCCAGCAGCTACGGACTAGCGGCCTCCTACGAGCAGTACTTC | CASSYGLAASYEQYF
TRBJ2-5 | . | many | TRBV29-1 | 11 | TGCAGCGCCGCCGTGGTAGAGACCCAGTACTTC | CSAAVVETQYF
TRBJ2-7 | TRBD1 | few | TRBV12-3/TRBV12-4 | 15 | TGTGCCAGCAGTTTCTCCGGGACAGGGTTCTACGAGCAGTACTTC | CASSFSGTGFYEQYF
TRBJ2-1 | . | . | TRBV20-1 | 12 | TGCAGTGCTAGAGGGCTAAGCCTAGCGAAGTTCTTC | CSARGLSLAKFF
TRBJ2-4 | TRBD2 | few | TRBV20-1 | 14 | TGCAGTGCCCCCCCAGCGGGAATGAAAAACATTCAGTACTTC | CSAPPAGMKNIQYF
TRBJ2-1 | TRBD1 | few | TRBV11-1 | 19 | TGTGCCAGCAGCGGACCGGAACTACAGGGGGCTGGGTCCTACAATGAGCAGTTCTTC | CASSGPELQGAGSYNEQFF
TRBJ2-3 | TRBD2 | . | TRBV28 | 14 | TGTGCCGGCAGTTTAATTACTAGCGCAGATACGCAGTATTTT | CAGSLITSADTQYF
TRBJ2-7 | . | many | TRBV12-3/TRBV12-4 | 14 | TGTGCCAGCAGTCTGCGTAGCGGATCCTACGAGCAGTACTTC | CASSLRSGSYEQYF
TRBJ1-1 | . | . | TRBV6-2/TRBV6-3 | 16 | TGTGCCAGCAGAGCACCCACAGGGACCGGGCCCCGTGAAGCTTTCTTT | CASRAPTGTGPREAFF
TRBJ2-1 | TRBD2 | . | TRBV12-3/TRBV12-4 | 15 | TGTGCCAGCAGTTCCCTGAGACTAGCGAGGGATGAGCAGTTCTTC | CASSSLRLARDEQFF
TRBJ2-1 | . | many | TRBV12-3/TRBV12-4 | 12 | TGTGCCAGCGCTTTGGCCAACAATGAGCAGTTCTTC | CASALANNEQFF
TRBJ2-7 | TRBD1 | . | TRBV11-2 | 14 | TGTGCCAGCAGCCCGGGACAGGGGGACTACGAGCAGTACTTC | CASSPGQGDYEQYF
TRBJ2-7 | . | few | TRBV12-3/TRBV12-4 | 15 | TGTGCCAGCAGTTTCTCCCTAGCGAAATCTTACGAGCAGTACTTC | CASSFSLAKSYEQYF
TRBJ2-5 | TRBD2 | few | TRBV11-2 | 14 | TGTGCCAGCAGCTTAGGGACTAGCGGGAGGAATCAGTACTTC | CASSLGTSGRNQYF
TRBJ2-7 | TRBD2 | . | TRBV25-1 | 13 | TGTGCCAGCAGTCAACCGGGAGGGTACGAGCAGTACTTC | CASSQPGGYEQYF
TRBJ2-1 | . | few | TRBV5-1 | 15 | TGCGCCAGCAGCTTGCGGACCCTGACTTCTAATGAGCAGTTCTTC | CASSLRTLTSNEQFF
TRBJ2-7 | TRBD1 | few | TRBV6-6 | 13 | TGTGCCAGCAATAGACAGGGGGGTTACGAGCAGTACTTC | CASNRQGGYEQYF
TRBJ2-1 | TRBD2 | few | TRBV6-2/TRBV6-3 | 16 | TGTGCCAGCAGTTCTCGGTCACTAGCGGGATCGAATGAGCAGTTCTTC | CASSSRSLAGSNEQFF
TRBJ2-7 | . | . | TRBV18 | 14 | TGTGCCAGCTCACCACAGGGGGAGGCCTACGAGCAGTACTTC | CASSPQGEAYEQYF
TRBJ1-3 | . | . | TRBV20-1 | 13 | TGCAGGACACCGGGGCCCATAGTAAACACCATATATTTT | CRTPGPIVNTIYF
TRBJ2-7 | . | many | TRBV6-2/TRBV6-3 | 14 | TGTGCCAGCAGTCCCCCCGGCCGGGCGCGGGAGCAGTACTTC | CASSPPGRAREQYF
TRBJ2-2 | TRBD2 | . | TRBV20-1 | 17 | TGCAGTGCTAGAGATGCACCTAGCGGTTCGAACACCGGGGAGCTGTTTTTT | CSARDAPSGSNTGELFF
TRBJ2-7 | TRBD2 | many | TRBV12-3/TRBV12-4 | 13 | TGTGCCAGCAGACTAGCGGCTACCTACGAGCAGTACTTC | CASRLAATYEQYF
TRBJ2-5 | . | few | TRBV5-1 | 14 | TGCGCCAGCAGCACCAGTGTTAAGCAAGAGACCCAGTACTTC | CASSTSVKQETQYF